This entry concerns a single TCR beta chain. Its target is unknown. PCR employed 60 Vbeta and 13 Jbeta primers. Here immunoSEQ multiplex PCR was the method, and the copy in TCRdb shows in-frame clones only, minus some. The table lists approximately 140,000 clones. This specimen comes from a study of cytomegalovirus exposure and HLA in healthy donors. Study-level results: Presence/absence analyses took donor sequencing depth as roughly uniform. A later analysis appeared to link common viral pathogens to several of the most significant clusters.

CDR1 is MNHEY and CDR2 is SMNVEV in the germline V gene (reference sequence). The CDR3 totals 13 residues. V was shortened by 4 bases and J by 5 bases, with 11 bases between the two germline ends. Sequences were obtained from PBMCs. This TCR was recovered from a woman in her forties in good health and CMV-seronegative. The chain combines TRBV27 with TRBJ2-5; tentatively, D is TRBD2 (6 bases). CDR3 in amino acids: CASSWGVGETQYF. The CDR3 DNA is TGTGCCAGCAGTTGGGGGGTGGGGGAGACCCAGTACTTC.